These 31 T cell receptor beta chains were all obtained from the same sample, sequenced in a study of CD8+ T cells in alopecia areata. Once RNA had been extracted, it was reverse transcribed into cDNA to act as the sequencing template. The data were produced by immunoSEQ multiplex PCR, yet TCRdb's version contains in-frame clones alone and is incomplete. In the table there are about 97,000 clones, roughly 41% of which are singletons. The sample was CD4+ T cells sorted from blood. These receptors were obtained from a human donor with alopecia areata.

The chain carries TRBV7-2 and TRBJ2-7; 13 nucleotides agree with TRBD2. The CDR3 contains 17 residues. Trimming at V came to 5 bases and at J to 2 bases, leaving 9 bases not matched to a gene. Germline lookup yields CDR1 SGHTA and CDR2 FQGNSA. The CDR3 region has the DNA TGTGCCAGCAGCCCCCACGGTGGACTAGCGGGGGCCTACGAGCAGTACTTC. Translation: CASSPHGGLAGAYEQYF.

Judged by abundance, this clone is medium-sized (0.01 to 0.1%). V is TRBV4-2 and J is TRBJ1-6; 8 bases are a match to TRBD1. V gave up 3 bases and J gave up 5 bases; unmatched junction bases: 0. Germline V gene sequence: CDR1 LGHNA, CDR2 YNFKEQ. CDR3 length: 14 residues. CDR3 nucleotide sequence: TGTGCCAGCAGCCAGACAGGGGATAATTCACCCCTCCACTTT. This codes for CASSQTGDNSPLHF.

The J gene is TRBJ2-2, the V gene TRBV27, with D uncertain. Looked up from germline, CDR1 is MNHEY and CDR2 is SMNVEV (reference sequence). V was clipped by 2 bases and J by 4 bases, with 5 bases between them. The CDR3 extends over 13 amino acids. CDR3 protein: CASSLVSTGELFF. The CDR3 bases are TGTGCCAGCAGTTTAGTGAGCACCGGGGAGCTGTTTTTT.

This rearrangement joins TRBV5-4 to TRBJ2-3; no clear D. CDR1 and CDR2 (germline): SGHNT, YYREEE (reference sequence). The V gene lost 0 bases and the J gene lost 4 bases, with 12 bases spanning the gap. This CDR3 has 15 residues. CDR3 nucleotide sequence: TGTGCCAGCAGCTTGGATGACACACTTTCAGATACGCAGTATTTT. The encoded protein is CASSLDDTLSDTQYF.

This clone was detected only a few times. The rearrangement links TRBV7-2 to TRBJ2-7, with 8 bases fitting TRBD1. The junction had 4 bases not matched to a gene; V was cut back by 1 base and J by 2 bases. The CDR3 contains 15 residues. The V gene's germline CDR1 is SGHTA and CDR2 FQGNSA. This CDR3 is CASSLGGTGPYEQYF. The CDR3 coding sequence is TGTGCCAGCAGCTTAGGAGGGACAGGACCCTACGAGCAGTACTTC.

This clone was seen a few times. The chain couples TRBV7-8 to TRBJ2-3, with 8 bases that match TRBD2. CDR3 size: 18 residues. Germline V gene lookup returns CDR1 SGHVS and CDR2 FQNEAQ. The junction had 14 bases not matched to a gene; V was cut back by 4 bases and J by 2 bases. The CDR3 DNA reads TGTGCCAGCAGCTCACCGATGGAGCGGGAGTCTGACACAGATACGCAGTATTTT. This encodes CASSSPMERESDTDTQYF.

This clone was seen ten or more times. This chain links TRBV11-2 with TRBJ2-7; 7 bases agree with TRBD1. Germline trimming cut 3 bases from V and 6 bases from J; bases unmatched to any gene: 5. Germline CDR1 is SGHAT and CDR2 is FQNNGV. This CDR3 comprises 13 residues. As DNA, the CDR3 is TGTGCCAGCAGCTTGGGACAGTACGGCGAGCAGTACTTC. Amino acid sequence: CASSLGQYGEQYF.

This clone was seen a few times. The J gene is TRBJ2-1, the V gene TRBV27, with D perhaps matching TRBD2 (6 bases). There are 16 residues in the CDR3. CDR1 is MNHEY and CDR2 is SMNVEV in the germline V gene (reference sequence). The V and J ends lost 5 bases and 2 bases respectively, with 16 bases between them. CDR3 coding DNA: TGTGCCAGCAGTCCCGACCGACTAGTTACCTACAATGAGCAGTTCTTC. Its translation: CASSPDRLVTYNEQFF.

This clone appeared a few times. The CDR3 DNA reads as TGTGCCAGCAGTCAGGGATATGAGCAGTTCTTC. Translated, it gives CASSQGYEQFF. V and J are TRBV25-1 and TRBJ2-1; TRBD1 might be the D (5 bases). The CDR3 spans 11 residues. V was pared by 5 bases and J by 8 bases, with 7 bases between. Germline V gene data show CDR1 as MGHDK and CDR2 as SYGVNS.

This clone was counted only a few times. The chain recombines TRBV5-1 with TRBJ2-7, with TRBD2 identical over 7 bases. After removal of 0 bases from V and 0 bases from J, the junction contained 3 bases not matched to a gene. This CDR3 has 15 residues. Germline CDR1 is SGHRS and CDR2 is YFSETQ. CDR3 DNA sequence: TGCGCCAGCAGCTTGGCTAGCGGCATCTCCTACGAGCAGTACTTC. Residues: CASSLASGISYEQYF. The full variable domain, its missing parts supplied by reference TRBV5-1 and TRBJ2-7, is KAGVTQTPRYLIKTRGQQVTLSCSPISGHRSVSWYQQTPGQGLQFLFEYFSETQRNKGNFPGRFSGRQFSNSRSEMNVSTLELGDSALYLCASSLASGISYEQYFGPGTRLTVT.

The table lists this clone with a few counts. The chain employs TRBV28 and TRBJ2-3; 8 nucleotides align to TRBD1. Germline CDR1 is MDHEN and CDR2 is SYDVKM. V lost 2 bases to trimming and J lost 6 bases; unmatched junction nucleotides: 4. There are 14 residues in the CDR3. CDR3 sequence: CASSLRTGGDTQYF. Here the CDR3 DNA reads TGTGCCAGCAGTTTAAGAACAGGGGGGGATACGCAGTATTTT.

The J gene is TRBJ2-1, the V gene TRBV5-1; the D gene is possibly TRBD2 (5 bases). This CDR3 spans 15 amino acids. The germline gives CDR1 SGHRS, CDR2 YFSETQ. V was trimmed by 0 bases and J by 8 bases, leaving 15 bases between them. This chain's CDR3 is CASSLVLGPGDEQFF. In nucleotides, the CDR3 is TGCGCCAGCAGCTTGGTACTAGGGCCTGGGGATGAGCAGTTCTTC. The full variable domain, completed using reference TRBV5-1 and TRBJ2-1, is KAGVTQTPRYLIKTRGQQVTLSCSPISGHRSVSWYQQTPGQGLQFLFEYFSETQRNKGNFPGRFSGRQFSNSRSEMNVSTLELGDSALYLCASSLVLGPGDEQFFGPGTRLTVL.

The rearrangement joins TRBV27 to TRBJ1-5, with 10 positions matching TRBD1. Germline V lookup: CDR1 MNHEY, CDR2 SMNVEV (reference sequence). The CDR3 extends over 15 amino acids. The junction had 3 bases not matched to a gene; V was cut back by 2 bases and J by 5 bases. CDR3 sequence (DNA): TGTGCCAGCAGTTTAATGGGACAGGGGTATCAGCCCCAGCATTTT. This translates into CASSLMGQGYQPQHF.

This clone was counted only a few times. This rearrangement joins TRBV6-5 to TRBJ2-3; D is possibly TRBD2 (6 bases). Germline V gene data show CDR1 as MNHEY and CDR2 as SVGAGI. The CDR3 is 14 residues long. V was clipped by 7 bases and J by 3 bases, with 14 bases between them. CDR3 loop: CASKRDSRTDTQYF. DNA of the CDR3: TGTGCCAGCAAGAGGGACTCGCGAACAGATACGCAGTATTTT.

This clone has only one observation. The chain couples TRBV5-1 to TRBJ2-7, with D perhaps TRBD1 (5 bases). Germline V gene lookup returns CDR1 SGHRS and CDR2 YFSETQ. The V gene lost 0 bases and the J gene lost 3 bases, with 10 bases spanning the gap. The CDR3 totals 14 residues. The DNA for the CDR3 is TGCGCCAGCAGCTTGGCCCAGGGAAACTACGAGCAGTACTTC. It encodes CASSLAQGNYEQYF. Looking up the rest from reference TRBV5-1 and TRBJ2-7 gives the full variable domain: KAGVTQTPRYLIKTRGQQVTLSCSPISGHRSVSWYQQTPGQGLQFLFEYFSETQRNKGNFPGRFSGRQFSNSRSEMNVSTLELGDSALYLCASSLAQGNYEQYFGPGTRLTVT.

This clone was seen a handful of times. The chain combines TRBV18 with TRBJ2-4; 10 bases are a match to TRBD1. Germline V CDR1 and CDR2: KGHSH, LQKENI. Germline trimming cut 4 bases from V and 8 bases from J; bases unmatched to any gene: 8. The CDR3 contains 15 residues. CDR3: CASSQLSGTGDIQYF. For the CDR3, the DNA is TGTGCCAGCTCACAACTTTCCGGGACAGGGGACATTCAGTACTTC.

The chain combines TRBV30 with TRBJ2-1; 12 bases match TRBD2. With 2 bases clipped from V and 9 bases from J, the junction kept 11 bases outside the gene matches. CDR1 is GTSNPN and CDR2 is SVGIG in the germline V gene (reference sequence). The CDR3 totals 16 residues. This chain's CDR3 is CAWSTSGLAGKGEQFF. The DNA of the CDR3 is TGTGCCTGGAGTACTTCCGGACTAGCGGGGAAGGGTGAGCAGTTCTTC. Drawing the rest from reference TRBV30 and TRBJ2-1, the complete variable domain is SQTIHQWPATLVQPVGSPLSLECTVEGTSNPNLYWYRQAAGRGLQLLFYSVGIGQISSEVPQNLSASRPQDRQFILSSKKLLLSDSGFYLCAWSTSGLAGKGEQFFGPGTRLTVL.

The rearrangement links TRBV29-1 to TRBJ1-1; possible D gene TRBD1, 6 bases. In germline, CDR1 is SQVTM, CDR2 ANQGSEA. With 4 bases removed from V and 7 bases from J, the gap between germline ends came to 16 bases. The CDR3 loop spans 13 amino acids. CDR3 sequence: CSVVIAGAGEAFF. As DNA, the CDR3 is TGCAGCGTTGTCATTGCAGGGGCGGGTGAAGCTTTCTTT. Combining the CDR3 with reference TRBV29-1 and TRBJ1-1 gives the whole variable domain SAVISQKPSRDICQRGTSLTIQCQVDSQVTMMFWYRQQPGQSLTLIATANQGSEATYESGFVIDKFPISRPNLTFSTLTVSNMSPEDSSIYLCSVVIAGAGEAFFGQGTRLTVV.

This clone has more than one count but fewer than ten. The chain carries TRBV7-2 and TRBJ2-2, with TRBD2 matching 8 bases. This CDR3 region has 15 residues. Trimming at V came to 6 bases and at J to 0 bases, leaving 3 bases not matched to a gene. From germline, CDR1 is SGHTA and CDR2 FQGNSA. CDR3 amino acids: CASRVAGPNTGELFF. CDR3 coding DNA: TGTGCCAGCAGAGTAGCGGGGCCGAACACCGGGGAGCTGTTTTTT.

The sample holds one count of this clone. The rearrangement uses TRBV29-1 and TRBJ1-2, with 9 positions matching TRBD1. The CDR3 runs 12 residues. Trimming removed 7 bases from V and 4 bases from J; junction bases left unmatched: 4. CDR1 is SQVTM and CDR2 is ANQGSEA in the germline V gene. The CDR3 sequence: CSATGQGYGYTF. The CDR3 region has the DNA TGCAGCGCTACGGGACAGGGCTATGGCTACACCTTC.

The chain joins TRBV18 to TRBJ2-7, with TRBD1 matching over 8 bases. The V gene end was trimmed by 3 bases and the J gene end by 2 bases; junction bases not matched to a gene: 6. The V gene's germline CDR1 is KGHSH and CDR2 LQKENI. This CDR3 has 15 residues. CDR3 sequence reads: CASSPQGANTYEQYF. CDR3 nucleotide sequence: TGTGCCAGCTCACCGCAGGGGGCCAACACCTACGAGCAGTACTTC.

This clone has only a few counts. V gene TRBV7-2 combines with J gene TRBJ2-2; tentatively, D is TRBD1 (5 bases). V was cut by 4 bases and J by 0 bases, with 12 bases left in between. Germline lookup yields CDR1 SGHTA and CDR2 FQGNSA. CDR3 size: 16 residues. CDR3 nucleotides: TGTGCCAGCAGCTCAATGACAGTCGCGAACACCGGGGAGCTGTTTTTT. The encoded protein is CASSSMTVANTGELFF.

The chain is built from TRBV5-1 and TRBJ2-4; the D gene is possibly TRBD1 (6 bases). Trimming shortened V by 0 bases and J by 3 bases, and 13 bases separated the two germline ends. The length of the CDR3 is 16 residues. Per germline, CDR1 SGHRS and CDR2 YFSETQ. The CDR3 protein is CASSLAGTRYKNIQYF. CDR3 bases: TGCGCCAGCAGCTTGGCCGGGACACGGTACAAAAACATTCAGTACTTC.

V and J are TRBV6-1 and TRBJ2-3; 7 bases match TRBD1. Germline-derived CDR1 and CDR2 are MNHNS and SASEGT. The CDR3 contains 17 residues. The junction had 11 bases not matched to a gene; V was cut back by 0 bases and J by 5 bases. For the CDR3, the DNA is TGTGCCAGCAGTGAAGCGCTTCTAGGACAGGTCAGAGATACGCAGTATTTT. The encoded protein is CASSEALLGQVRDTQYF.

The rearrangement joins TRBV5-1 to TRBJ2-1, with TRBD2 matching 15 bases. The CDR3 runs 18 residues. J gave up 3 bases and V 3 bases, and 7 bases lay outside the gene matches. CDR1 and CDR2 from the germline V gene are SGHRS and YFSETQ. The CDR3 sequence is CASSSYGLAGGGYNEQFF. CDR3 in DNA: TGCGCCAGCAGCTCCTACGGACTAGCGGGAGGGGGCTACAATGAGCAGTTCTTC.

The genes are TRBV29-1 and TRBJ1-1; D uncertain. V was cut by 2 bases and J by 5 bases, with 9 bases left in between. Germline CDR1 is SQVTM and CDR2 is ANQGSEA. The CDR3 loop spans 12 amino acids. CDR3 residues: CSVELFRTEAFF. The CDR3 bases are TGCAGCGTTGAATTGTTCCGGACTGAAGCTTTCTTT.

This chain links TRBV28 with TRBJ1-4, with D maybe TRBD1 (6 bases). Germline loops: CDR1 MDHEN, CDR2 SYDVKM. Trimming took 3 bases from V and 7 from J, leaving 12 bases between them. The CDR3 consists of 14 residues. CDR3 amino acids: CASSFGGVSEKLFF. In DNA form, the CDR3 reads TGTGCCAGCAGTTTTGGGGGCGTCAGTGAAAAACTGTTTTTT. The full variable domain, in which reference TRBV28 and TRBJ1-4 provide the parts outside the CDR3, is DVKVTQSSRYLVKRTGEKVFLECVQDMDHENMFWYRQDPGLGLRLIYFSYDVKMKEKGDIPEGYSVSREKKERFSLILESASTNQTSMYLCASSFGGVSEKLFFGSGTQLSVL.

The rearrangement joins TRBV7-8 to TRBJ1-2, with 7 bases matching TRBD1. The CDR3 has 16 amino acids. V lost 2 bases, J lost 0 bases, and 6 bases stayed unmatched. Germline V gene lookup returns CDR1 SGHVS and CDR2 FQNEAQ. In DNA, the CDR3 is TGTGCCAGCAGCTTATCCCGGGACAGACCTAACTATGGCTACACCTTC. This sequence encodes CASSLSRDRPNYGYTF.

The chain couples TRBV5-1 to TRBJ2-2, with no clear D. The V gene's germline CDR1 is SGHRS and CDR2 YFSETQ. V lost 0 bases to trimming and J lost 3 bases, with 9 bases between them. CDR3 length equals 15 residues. For the CDR3, the DNA is TGCGCCAGCAGCTTGGTCGACTTCTACACCGGGGAGCTGTTTTTT. This sequence encodes CASSLVDFYTGELFF.

This clone was observed a handful of times. The V and J genes are TRBV4-2 and TRBJ1-1, with D tentatively TRBD1 (5 bases). CDR3 length equals 14 residues. V was shortened by 0 bases and J by 6 bases, with 11 bases between the two germline ends. Per the germline V gene, CDR1 is LGHNA and CDR2 is YNFKEQ. The CDR3 DNA reads TGTGCCAGCAGCCAAGATCCCAGGGCGGCTGAAGCTTTCTTT. Amino acids: CASSQDPRAAEAFF.

This CDR3 is CSARQDNEQFF. The CDR3 DNA follows: TGCAGTGCTAGACAGGACAATGAGCAGTTCTTC. The chain links TRBV20-1 to TRBJ2-1, with no clear D. Germline V gene data show CDR1 as DFQATT and CDR2 as SNEGSKA (reference sequence). The CDR3 contains 11 residues. Between the trimmed V and J ends, which lost 2 bases and 5 bases, there was a span of 4 bases.